The T cell receptor beta chain under discussion was sequenced for a study of CD8 T cells in ankylosing spondylitis (dated by TCRdb to the late 2010s). Notes on the research overall: The study set out to find disease-linked TCR variants by profiling T cell receptor beta repertoires in ankylosing spondylitis patients and healthy donors. Samples of peripheral blood were taken, and for ankylosing spondylitis patients, synovial fluid was collected as well. The full study cohort was made up of 25 ankylosing spondylitis patients and more than 90 healthy donors.

Overall study results and their limits: Some motif variants were previously reported in synovial fluid and blood of reactive arthritis patients, suggesting common disease-initiation mechanisms. In peripheral blood, the disease-linked clones were found at relatively low frequencies and had a CD8+ phenotype. Blood from ankylosing spondylitis patients appeared to be characterized by a TCR beta motif made up of fewer than ten highly homologous amino acid variants. According to the report, matched synovial fluid samples from ankylosing spondylitis patients were significantly enriched for the disease-linked clones.

The sequencing machine was an Illumina HiSeq 2500. TCR beta libraries were prepared by quantitative 5'-RACE with molecular barcodes. Turning to the authors' computational methods: A new computational method, built on a probabilistic model of VDJ rearrangement, was used to identify disease-linked TCR variants. The public sequencing data were trimmed at Q25 with fastp and processed into clonotypes with MiXCR by TCRdb, which kept only in-frame beta chains. Entries that share a CDR3 protein sequence are merged under the most common genes and DNA. It is TCRdb's table, rather than the study itself, that gives the V and J calls and clone size. The sample profile shows 250,000 or so distinct CDR3 sequences; 18% of them were found once. The top ten hold around 32% of the sample. Concerning this clonotype itself: It has no known antigen specificity. The record has no base qualities; no much larger clone is one base away.

Relative to germline, V is 3 bases shorter and J is 4 bases shorter, with 23 bases between their ends. Taken from cysteine to phenylalanine, the CDR3 has 18 residues. Left in the record is the CDR3 DNA by itself, 54 bases read in frame from the first base. Via the germline V gene, CDR1 is LGHNA and CDR2 YSLEER. The sequencing sample was made of blood, either unsorted or a sorted T cell fraction (not recorded which). The sequence links TRBV4-3 to TRBJ2-3, and perhaps TRBD2 as D gene, on 5 matching bases. The clonotype was recovered from a male donor with ankylosing spondylitis or in good health (not recorded which). CDR3 loop: CASSHGPPRTGGPDTQYF. The DNA is as follows: TGCGCCAGCAGCCACGGTCCCCCGCGGACTGGCGGGCCAGATACGCAGTATTTT.